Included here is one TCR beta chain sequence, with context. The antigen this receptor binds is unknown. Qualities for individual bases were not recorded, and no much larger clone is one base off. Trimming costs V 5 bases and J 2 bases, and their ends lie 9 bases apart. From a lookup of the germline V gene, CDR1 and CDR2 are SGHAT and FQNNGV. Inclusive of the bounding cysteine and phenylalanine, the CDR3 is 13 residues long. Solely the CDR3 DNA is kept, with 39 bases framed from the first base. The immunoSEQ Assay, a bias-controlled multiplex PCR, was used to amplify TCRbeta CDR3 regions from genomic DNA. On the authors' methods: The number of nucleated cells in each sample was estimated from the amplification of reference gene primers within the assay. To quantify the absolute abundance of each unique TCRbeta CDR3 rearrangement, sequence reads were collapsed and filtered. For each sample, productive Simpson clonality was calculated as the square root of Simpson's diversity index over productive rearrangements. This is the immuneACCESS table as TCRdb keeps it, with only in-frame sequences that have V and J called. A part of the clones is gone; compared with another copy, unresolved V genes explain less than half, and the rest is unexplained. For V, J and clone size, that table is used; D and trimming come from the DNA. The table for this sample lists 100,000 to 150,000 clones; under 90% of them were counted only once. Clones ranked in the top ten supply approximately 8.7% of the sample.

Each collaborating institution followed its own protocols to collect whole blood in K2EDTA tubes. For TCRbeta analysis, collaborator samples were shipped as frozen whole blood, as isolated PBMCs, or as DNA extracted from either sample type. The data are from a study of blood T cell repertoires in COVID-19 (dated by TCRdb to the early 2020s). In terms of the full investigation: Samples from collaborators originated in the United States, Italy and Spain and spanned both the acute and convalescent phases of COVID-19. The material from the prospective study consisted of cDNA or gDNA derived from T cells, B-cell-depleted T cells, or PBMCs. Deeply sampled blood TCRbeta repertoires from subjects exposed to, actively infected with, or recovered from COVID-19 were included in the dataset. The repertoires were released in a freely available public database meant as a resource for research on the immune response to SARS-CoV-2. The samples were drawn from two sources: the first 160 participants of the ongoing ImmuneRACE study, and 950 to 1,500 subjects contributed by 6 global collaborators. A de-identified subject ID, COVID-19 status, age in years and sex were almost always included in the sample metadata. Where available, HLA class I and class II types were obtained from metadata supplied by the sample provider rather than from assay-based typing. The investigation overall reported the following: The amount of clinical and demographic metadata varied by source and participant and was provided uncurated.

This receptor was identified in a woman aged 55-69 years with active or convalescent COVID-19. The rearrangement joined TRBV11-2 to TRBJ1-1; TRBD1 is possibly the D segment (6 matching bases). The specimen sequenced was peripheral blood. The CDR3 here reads CASSRQANTEAFF. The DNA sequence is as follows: TGTGCCAGCAGCAGACAGGCCAACACTGAAGCTTTCTTT.